This paragraph reports one T cell receptor (beta chain). What it binds is not known. Deletions cut 4 bases from V and 0 bases from J, with 13 bases between. From germline, CDR1 is SNHLY and CDR2 FYNNEI. This CDR3 comprises 16 residues. This sample stems from a study of CD8+ T cells in alopecia areata. As the sequencing template, cDNA was produced by extracting RNA and reverse transcribing it. Assay: immunoSEQ multiplex PCR; the TCRdb copy retains only in-frame clones and omits some. The data show around 120,000 clones, with over 60% seen just once and around 3% held by the top ten. Overall study findings and caveats: The study found higher clonality in lesional than normal scalp, especially in alopecia totalis/universalis.

The receptor was isolated from a human donor in good health. What was sequenced was CD4+ T cells sorted from blood. V is TRBV2 and J is TRBJ2-4; no clear D. This chain's CDR3 is CASSASIDIAKNIQYF. The CDR3 DNA reads TGTGCCAGCAGTGCGTCAATCGACATAGCCAAAAACATTCAGTACTTC.